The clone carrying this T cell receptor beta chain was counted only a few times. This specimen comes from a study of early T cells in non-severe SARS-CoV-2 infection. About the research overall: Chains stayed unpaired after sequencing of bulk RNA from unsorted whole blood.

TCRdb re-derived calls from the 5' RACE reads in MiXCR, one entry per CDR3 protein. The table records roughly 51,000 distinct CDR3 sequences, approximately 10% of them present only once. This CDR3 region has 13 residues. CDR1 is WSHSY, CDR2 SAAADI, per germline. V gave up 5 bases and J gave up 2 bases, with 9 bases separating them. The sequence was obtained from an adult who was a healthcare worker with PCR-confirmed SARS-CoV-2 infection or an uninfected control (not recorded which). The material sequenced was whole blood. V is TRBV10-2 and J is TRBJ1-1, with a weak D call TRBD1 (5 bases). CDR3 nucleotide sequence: TGCGCCAGCAGTAGCAGGGTAAACACTGAAGCTTTCTTT. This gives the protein CASSSRVNTEAFF.